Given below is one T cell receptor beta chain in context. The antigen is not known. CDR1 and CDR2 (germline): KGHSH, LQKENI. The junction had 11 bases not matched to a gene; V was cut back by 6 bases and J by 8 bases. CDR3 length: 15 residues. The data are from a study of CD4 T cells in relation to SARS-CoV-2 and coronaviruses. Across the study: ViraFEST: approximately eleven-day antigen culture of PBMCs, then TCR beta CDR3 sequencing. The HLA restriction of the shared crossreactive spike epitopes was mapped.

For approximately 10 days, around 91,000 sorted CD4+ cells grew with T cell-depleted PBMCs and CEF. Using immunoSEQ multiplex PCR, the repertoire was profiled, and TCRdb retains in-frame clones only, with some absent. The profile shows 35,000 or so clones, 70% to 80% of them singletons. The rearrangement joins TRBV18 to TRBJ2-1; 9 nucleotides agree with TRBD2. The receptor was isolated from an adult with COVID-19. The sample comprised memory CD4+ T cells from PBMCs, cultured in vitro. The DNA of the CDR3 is TGTGCCAGCTCCCTTCTAATAGCGGGAGATCATGAGCAGTTCTTC. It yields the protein CASSLLIAGDHEQFF. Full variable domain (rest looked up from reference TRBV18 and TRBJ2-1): NAGVMQNPRHLVRRRGQEARLRCSPMKGHSHVYWYRQLPEEGLKFMVYLQKENIIDESGMPKERFSAEFPKEGPSILRIQQVVRGDSAAYFCASSLLIAGDHEQFFGPGTRLTVL.